These T cell receptor beta chains were read from a single sample in a study of blood T cells in healthy people across ages. TCRdb called the 5' RACE reads again in MiXCR, with one record for every CDR3 protein. This repertoire shows fewer than 2,000,000 distinct CDR3 sequences, about 35% found once; its top ten account for around 11%. Input material: blood. Receptors originate from a woman aged 25-40 years in good health. The CDR3 runs from the conserved cysteine through the conserved F or W. D genes are given only for firm matches. Size tells how often a clone was seen (once, few, many) or the class of an expanded clone, and some rows leave it out.

-	TRBV4-1	TRBJ2-7	many	CASSQVDRAYEQYF	TGCGCCAGCAGCCAAGTCGACCGGGCCTACGAGCAGTACTTC
-	TRBV28	TRBJ2-5	few	CASGSRGAGEETQYF	TGTGCCAGCGGCTCCCGAGGAGCAGGGGAGGAGACCCAGTACTTC
-	TRBV20-1	TRBJ2-7	few	CSARELVNSYEQYF	TGCAGTGCTAGAGAACTTGTCAACTCCTACGAGCAGTACTTC
TRBD1	TRBV20-1	TRBJ1-5	-	CSAKGGSVGQPQHF	TGCAGTGCCAAAGGGGGCAGCGTAGGCCAGCCCCAGCATTTT
-	TRBV20-1	TRBJ2-5	-	CSASGTVVSYEQCF	TGCAGTGCTTCAGGGACCGTCGTCTCCTACGAGCAGTGCTTC
TRBD2	TRBV15	TRBJ2-5	-	CATSIRRASGGRETQYF	TGTGCCACCAGCATTCGGAGGGCTAGCGGGGGACGAGAGACCCAGTACTTC
-	TRBV11-2	TRBJ1-4	once	CASSLSLSARKLFF	TGTGCCAGCAGCTTGTCCCTCTCCGCCCGAAAACTGTTTTTT
TRBD2	TRBV29-1	TRBJ2-1	-	CSVAHSGGLYNGQFF	TGCAGCGTAGCTCATAGCGGGGGGCTTTACAATGGGCAGTTCTTC
-	TRBV10-2	TRBJ2-7	few	CASSEPLDLSYEQYF	TGCGCCAGCAGTGAACCTTTGGACCTCTCCTACGAGCAGTACTTC
-	TRBV6-5	TRBJ2-7	-	CASSYSRTYSYEQYF	TGTGCCAGCAGTTACTCAAGGACATACTCCTACGAGCAGTACTTC
-	TRBV11-2	TRBJ2-5	once	CASSWGIFETQYF	TGTGCCAGCAGCTGGGGTATATTTGAGACCCAGTACTTC
-	TRBV6-1	TRBJ2-7	few	CASTEGVSGREQYF	TGTGCCAGCACCGAAGGGGTTTCCGGACGCGAGCAGTACTTC
-	TRBV3-1	TRBJ1-2	-	CASSQDLVVAANYGYTF	TGTGCCAGCAGCCAAGATCTTGTTGTGGCGGCTAACTATGGCTACACCTTC
-	TRBV5-1	TRBJ2-1	-	CASSGGTSYVPNEQFF	TGCGCCAGCAGCGGGGGAACTAGCTACGTACCCAATGAGCAGTTCTTC
TRBD2	TRBV4-1	TRBJ2-7	-	CASSQESQRGYEQYF	TGCGCCAGCAGCCAAGAGAGCCAGCGGGGGTACGAGCAGTACTTC
-	TRBV9	TRBJ2-7	-	CASSVEAHSIYEQYF	TGTGCCAGCAGCGTAGAAGCCCATAGCATCTACGAGCAGTACTTC
TRBD2	TRBV25-1	TRBJ2-3	-	CASSASSGSSLDTQYF	TGTGCCAGCAGTGCCTCTAGCGGGAGCTCCCTAGATACGCAGTATTTT
-	TRBV20-1	TRBJ1-1	once	CSAWPSGIMNTEAFF	TGCAGTGCTTGGCCCTCCGGGATCATGAACACTGAAGCTTTCTTT
TRBD2	TRBV12-3/TRBV12-4	TRBJ2-3	-	CASSFWGGSADTQYF	TGTGCCAGCAGTTTCTGGGGGGGGAGCGCAGATACGCAGTATTTT
-	TRBV7-7	TRBJ2-1	-	CASSFAQGEGSEQFF	TGTGCCAGCAGCTTTGCCCAGGGGGAGGGATCTGAGCAGTTCTTC
TRBD1	TRBV2	TRBJ2-3	-	CASSPLGQGITDTQYF	TGTGCCAGCAGTCCCCTGGGACAGGGCATCACAGATACGCAGTATTTT